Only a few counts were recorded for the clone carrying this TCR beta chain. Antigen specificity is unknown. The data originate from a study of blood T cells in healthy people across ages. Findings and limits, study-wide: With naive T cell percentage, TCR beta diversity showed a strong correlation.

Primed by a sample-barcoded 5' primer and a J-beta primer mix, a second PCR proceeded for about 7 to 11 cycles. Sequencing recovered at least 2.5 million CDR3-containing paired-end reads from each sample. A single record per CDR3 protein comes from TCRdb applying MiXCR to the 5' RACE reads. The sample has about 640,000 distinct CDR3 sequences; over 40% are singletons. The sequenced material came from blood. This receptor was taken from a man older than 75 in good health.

The CDR3 region is CASSAALGAQFF. DNA of the CDR3: TGTGCCAGCAGCGCCGCCCTGGGCGCGCAGTTCTTC. The V call is TRBV6-5, the J call TRBJ2-1; D is undetermined. V was cut by 6 bases and J by 12 bases, with 15 bases left in between. CDR1 MNHEY and CDR2 SVGAGI come from the germline V gene. The CDR3 has 12 residues.